This paragraph reports one T cell receptor beta chain. No antigen is known for it. This sample was included in a study of T cell responses to AZD1222 COVID-19 vaccine. Study in general: Pooled samples include second doses given at about 4 or 12 weeks. General study points: The study identified only a handful of AZD1222 recipients as seropositive at baseline.

The ends were cut back, 1 base at V and 6 bases at J, with 12 bases in the middle. The CDR3 has 15 amino acids. Per the germline V gene, CDR1 is SGHNT and CDR2 is YENEEA. Clones were sequenced by immunoSEQ multiplex PCR, and TCRdb holds only the in-frame ones, with some missing. The sample includes 110,000 to 150,000 clones, about 93% of them seen just once. This clonotype was obtained from an adult in good health. Source: peripheral blood, taken on day 0 of AZD1222 vaccination. The V call is TRBV11-3, the J call TRBJ1-4; D not certain. CDR3: CASSLGANRYEKLFF. CDR3 coding DNA: TGTGCCAGCAGCTTAGGGGCCAACAGATATGAAAAACTGTTTTTT.